These 26 T cell receptor beta chains share one sample of origin, sequenced in a study of glioma-infiltrating T cells. The iRepertoire nested amplicon-rescue multiplex PCR amplified TCR alpha and beta CDR3s from RNA. TCRdb re-analysed the multiplex PCR reads in MiXCR, keeping a single row per CDR3 protein. Of roughly 20,000 distinct CDR3 sequences listed, around 23% are singletons. Material for sequencing was glioma tissue, nonneoplastic brain tissue, or PBMCs (not recorded which). These receptors were obtained from a human donor with low-grade glioma or glioblastoma, undergoing nonglioma brain surgery, or in good health (not recorded which).

J is TRBJ2-3 and V is TRBV12-3 or TRBV12-4; D may be TRBD2 (6 bases). This CDR3 spans 13 amino acids. V was pared by 6 bases and J by 0 bases, with 7 bases between. CDR3 residues: CASRGTSTDTQYF. Written as DNA, the CDR3 is TGTGCCAGCAGGGGGACTAGCACAGATACGCAGTATTTT.

This clonotype was seen at least ten times. J is TRBJ1-2 and V is TRBV4-1; D is possibly TRBD1 (5 bases). Trimming took 3 bases from V and 1 from J, leaving 9 bases between them. This CDR3 has 14 residues. Germline V gene sequence: CDR1 MGHRA, CDR2 YSYEKL. CDR3 DNA sequence: TGCGCCAGCAGCCATGGGGGGATTAACTATGGCTACACCTTC. Residues: CASSHGGINYGYTF.

This clonotype was observed a handful of times. The chain combines TRBV28 with TRBJ2-1; 7 nucleotides agree with TRBD2. This CDR3 spans 15 amino acids. V was clipped by 8 bases and J by 0 bases; unmatched bases: 7. Per the germline V gene, CDR1 is MDHEN and CDR2 is SYDVKM. This CDR3 is CASLTAGVSYNEQFF. In DNA, the CDR3 is TGTGCCAGCCTGACGGCGGGGGTCTCCTACAATGAGCAGTTCTTC.

Comment on this clonotype: A much larger clone lies a single base off, so this may be a read error. The CDR3 carries no conserved terminal phenylalanine or tryptophan, so it likely arises from a read error. The chain carries TRBV11-2 and TRBJ2-3; TRBD2 aligns across 8 bases. Germline assignment: CDR1 SGHAT and CDR2 FQNNGV. This CDR3 is 13 amino acids long. Losses at the gene ends were 5 bases for V and 6 bases for J; bases not matched to a gene: 4. The CDR3 here is CASSLREGDTQYL. In DNA form, the CDR3 reads TGTGCCAGCAGCCTTCGGGAGGGCGATACGCAGTATCTT.

This clonotype was counted at least ten times. V and J are TRBV20-1 and TRBJ2-7, with D tentatively TRBD1 (5 bases). This CDR3 region has 14 residues. V gave up 6 bases and J gave up 0 bases, with 15 bases separating them. Germline assignment: CDR1 DFQATT and CDR2 SNEGSKA (reference sequence). The CDR3 sequence is CSAADTGLSYEQYF. The DNA of the CDR3 is TGCAGTGCAGCCGATACAGGCCTCTCCTACGAGCAGTACTTC.

This clonotype was observed a handful of times. This may be a read error: a much more frequent sequence differs by one nucleotide. V gene TRBV27 combines with J gene TRBJ2-7; a weak D match, TRBD2 (5 bases). The CDR3 has 14 amino acids. The germline V gene has CDR1 MNHEY and CDR2 SMNVEV (reference sequence). CDR3 DNA: TGTGCCACCAGTTTTGGACTGAAAACCTACGAGCAGTACTTC. It codes for CATSFGLKTYEQYF.

The chain couples TRBV10-3 to TRBJ2-3, with D hard to call. This CDR3 has 11 amino acids. Germline CDR1 reads ENHRY; CDR2 reads SYGVKD. Trimming stripped 11 bases from V and 4 bases from J, with 10 bases between. The CDR3 nucleotides read TGTGCCGCCGGTCCCCCAGATACGCAGTATTTT. It translates to CAAGPPDTQYF.

This clonotype was observed at least ten times. This chain links TRBV10-3 with TRBJ1-1; D is unresolved. The length of the CDR3 is 14 residues. V shed 2 bases and J shed 4 bases, with 11 bases lying between them. Germline CDR1 ENHRY, CDR2 SYGVKD. DNA for the CDR3: TGTGCCATCAGTGAGGGAGATCTACGCACTGAAGCTTTCTTT. This codes for CAISEGDLRTEAFF.

The chain has TRBV10-3 and TRBJ1-1; no clear D. This CDR3 comprises 14 residues. V lost 5 bases, J lost 3 bases, and 13 bases lay in between. CDR1 and CDR2 (germline): ENHRY, SYGVKD. The CDR3 here is CAISKEHKDTEAFF. The CDR3 DNA reads TGTGCCATCAGTAAGGAGCACAAGGACACTGAAGCTTTCTTT.

Notes on this clonotype: A junction end diverges from the germline sequence, so it may reflect a read error. The chain is built from TRBV5-1 and TRBJ1-2; 9 bases are a match to TRBD1. CDR3 length equals 20 residues. Per the germline V gene, CDR1 is SGHRS and CDR2 is YFSETQ. The CDR3 spells CAGSPNRGTGKTLANYGYTF. CDR3 bases: TGCGCCGGCAGCCCCAACCGAGGGACAGGGAAGACCCTAGCTAACTATGGCTACACCTTC. The whole variable domain, remainder taken from reference TRBV5-1 and TRBJ1-2, is KAGVTQTPRYLIKTRGQQVTLSCSPISGHRSVSWYQQTPGQGLQFLFEYFSETQRNKGNFPGRFSGRQFSNSRSEMNVSTLELGDSALYLCAGSPNRGTGKTLANYGYTFGSGTRLTVV.

This clonotype came up many times. The rearrangement uses TRBV4-3 and TRBJ1-1; D is uncertain. The V and J ends lost 0 bases and 0 bases respectively, with 11 bases between them. From germline, CDR1 is LGHNA and CDR2 YSLEER. This CDR3 spans 16 amino acids. The chain's CDR3 is CASSQETPYMNTEAFF. The CDR3 DNA sequence: TGCGCCAGCAGCCAAGAAACCCCCTACATGAACACTGAAGCTTTCTTT.

Turning to this clonotype: It may be a read error: a sequence one base away is much more abundant. The chain joins TRBV12-3 or TRBV12-4 to TRBJ1-1; TRBD1 aligns across 7 bases. This CDR3 spans 14 amino acids. CDR3 sequence (DNA): TGTGCCAGCAGTAAGAGACAGGGCAACACTAAAGCTTTCTTT. This sequence encodes CASSKRQGNTKAFF.

V usage is TRBV6-1 and J usage is TRBJ2-1, with D hard to call. V was pared by 5 bases and J by 0 bases, with 14 bases between. From germline, CDR1 is MNHNS and CDR2 SASEGT. CDR3 length equals 16 residues. The CDR3 sequence: CASSSRALSSYNEQFF. CDR3 DNA: TGTGCCAGCAGTTCCCGGGCCCTGAGCTCCTACAATGAGCAGTTCTTC.

This clonotype was seen ten or more times. V gene TRBV12-3 or TRBV12-4 combines with J gene TRBJ2-5; 9 bases are a match to TRBD1. V dropped 6 bases and J dropped 2; count of bases not matched to a gene: 7. The CDR3 runs to 15 residues. This CDR3 reads CASSRTGGPQETQYF. As DNA, the CDR3 is TGTGCCAGCAGCCGCACAGGGGGCCCTCAAGAGACCCAGTACTTC.

Points on this clonotype: A read error may produce the germline difference seen at one junction end. The chain joins TRBV12-3 or TRBV12-4 to TRBJ1-2; D gene unclear. The CDR3 runs 11 residues. The CDR3 sequence is CASSLEVELLF. CDR3 DNA sequence: TGTGCCAGCAGTCTGGAGGTGGAGTTACTCTTC.

Note on this clonotype: The junction differs from germline at one of its ends, possibly a read error. Here the CDR3 reads CASSLGLLSDEQSF. In DNA form, the CDR3 reads TGTGCCAGCAGCTTAGGCTTACTTTCCGATGAGCAGTCCTTC. V is TRBV7-2 and J is TRBJ2-1, with D unclear. The germline CDR1 and CDR2 sequences are SGHTA and FQGNSA. This CDR3 region has 14 residues.

This clonotype has ten or more counts. This sequence joins TRBV11-2 and TRBJ1-2; 8 bases map to TRBD1. Looked up from germline, CDR1 is SGHAT and CDR2 is FQNNGV. The trim removed 4 bases at V and 8 bases at J, leaving 6 bases unmatched. CDR3 length: 13 residues. Written as DNA, the CDR3 is TGTGCCAGCAGCTCTCAGGGGGCAGGGGGCTACACCTTC. It is translated as CASSSQGAGGYTF.

The gene calls are TRBV27 and TRBJ2-3; D is undetermined. V was trimmed by 6 bases and J by 4 bases, leaving 8 bases between them. The CDR3 covers 12 residues. CDR1 is MNHEY and CDR2 is SMNVEV in the germline V gene (reference sequence). Written as DNA, the CDR3 is TGTGCCAGCAGCTACAATGCAGATACGCAGTATTTT. Translation gives CASSYNADTQYF.

The chain combines TRBV7-2 with TRBJ2-2; 7 bases map to TRBD1. CDR1 is SGHTA, CDR2 FQGNSA, per germline. The CDR3 consists of 17 residues. V gave up 6 bases and J gave up 3 bases; unmatched junction bases: 13. The CDR3 DNA is TGTGCCAGCAGAGCACCTCCAGGGGGTTTGGACACCGGGGAGCTGTTTTTT. It codes for CASRAPPGGLDTGELFF.

V gene TRBV7-3 combines with J gene TRBJ1-2; D not resolved. Germline CDR1 SGHTA, CDR2 FQGTGA. This CDR3 has 15 amino acids. V shed 5 bases and J shed 3 bases, with 16 bases lying between them. The CDR3 nucleotides read TGTGCCAGCAGCCCCAGCGCAGGTGAACACTATGGCTACACCTTC. Translation gives CASSPSAGEHYGYTF. Together with reference TRBV7-3 and TRBJ1-2, the CDR3 gives the full variable domain: GAGVSQTPSNKVTEKGKYVELRCDPISGHTALYWYRQSLGQGPEFLIYFQGTGAADDSGLPNDRFFAVRPEGSVSTLKIQRTERGDSAVYLCASSPSAGEHYGYTFGSGTRLTVV.

This clonotype has ten or more counts. The chain couples TRBV7-3 to TRBJ2-1, with D perhaps matching TRBD1 (5 bases). The CDR3 runs to 15 residues. V lost 5 bases to trimming and J lost 1 base, with 12 bases between them. Germline V gene lookup returns CDR1 SGHTA and CDR2 FQGTGA. CDR3 loop: CASSPYRTSYNEQFF. The CDR3 region has the DNA TGTGCCAGCAGCCCCTACAGGACGTCCTACAATGAGCAGTTCTTC.

The chain couples TRBV12-3 or TRBV12-4 to TRBJ2-7, with a weak D call TRBD1 (5 bases). Trimming cost V 6 bases and J 0 bases, with 12 bases left between them. The CDR3 runs 14 residues. The CDR3 coding sequence is TGTGCCAGCAGCTTGCGGACATTCTCCTACGAGCAGTACTTC. Amino acid sequence: CASSLRTFSYEQYF.

About this clonotype itself: A much larger clone differs from this one at a single base, so this may be a read error. The chain recombines TRBV7-2 with TRBJ1-2; 7 bases match TRBD1. There are 17 residues in the CDR3. Germline CDR1 is SGHTA and CDR2 is FQGNSA. The CDR3 DNA follows: TGTGCCAGCAGCTTAAAGGGGACAGTTTTCCGATTCTATGGCTACAACTTC. Translation: CASSLKGTVFRFYGYNF.

Remarks on this clonotype: At one of its ends the junction is not consistent with the germline gene, which may arise from a read error. V and J are TRBV27 and TRBJ2-1; no definite D call. The CDR3 is 16 residues long. Germline V lookup: CDR1 MNHEY, CDR2 SMNVEV (reference sequence). The CDR3, as DNA: TGTGCCAGCAGTAACTCAGCAATTATCTCCTACAATAAGCAGTTCTTC. Amino acids: CASSNSAIISYNKQFF.

This clonotype was detected many times. The chain uses TRBV6-2 or TRBV6-3 and TRBJ2-3; TRBD1 aligns across 8 bases. Germline loops: CDR1 MNHEY, CDR2 SVGEGT. The CDR3 sequence is 12 residues long. V trimming: 6 bases; J trimming: 7 bases; junction bases outside the gene matches: 3. The CDR3 DNA reads TGTGCCAGCAGAAGACAGGGGAATACGCAGTATTTT. This sequence encodes CASRRQGNTQYF.

In its sample, this clonotype was seen many times. This chain links TRBV6-1 with TRBJ2-7; 7 nucleotides align to TRBD1. The CDR3 contains 15 residues. Germline V gene data show CDR1 as MNHNS and CDR2 as SASEGT. Unmatched junction bases numbered 8, after V lost 6 bases and J lost 0 bases. CDR3 in DNA: TGTGCCAGCAGGCAGCCCGGGACAGCCTCCTACGAGCAGTACTTC. It encodes CASRQPGTASYEQYF.